This T cell receptor (beta chain) appears in the sequencing data of a study of T-cell reconstitution after alpha-beta-depleted transplantation in children. This clonotype occurred a few times. A TCRbeta library incorporating unique molecular identifiers was prepared. Each CDR3 protein gets one entry after TCRdb re-called the PCR reads with MiXCR. The profile shows roughly 500,000 distinct CDR3 sequences, 10% to 13% of them singletons. The CDR3 totals 15 residues. V lost 2 bases to trimming and J lost 3 bases; unmatched junction nucleotides: 4. The sample consisted of PBMCs, taken before TCRalphabeta/CD19-depleted stem cell transplant. The V gene is TRBV12-3 or TRBV12-4, the J gene TRBJ1-5; 7 positions match TRBD1. The sequence came from a child aged 2-9 years with inherited bone marrow failure, due to receive a stem cell transplant. CDR3 nucleotide sequence: TGTGCCAGCAGTTTAAGGACAGGATCCAATCAGCCCCAGCATTTT. It is translated as CASSLRTGSNQPQHF.